This TCR beta chain was captured by sequencing in a study of shared clonotypes between healthy human individuals (dated by TCRdb to about 2020). In terms of the full investigation: Three men and a couple of women, aged 18 to 49 years, made up the cohort. For each donor, CD4 naive and CD4 memory were each run on three plates, CD8 naive on two plates, and CD8 memory on one plate. Blood TCR repertoires of several healthy adults were deeply sequenced to estimate repertoire size and the extent of clonotype sharing between individuals. To increase sequencing depth and limit assay-specific biases, different laboratories used diverse techniques to prepare libraries and sequence TCR repertoires. Leukapheresis yielded between about 0.94 and 9.5 billion PBMCs per donor. General study outcomes and caveats: Based on pairwise subsampling, the degree of clonotype sharing among donors was expected to be affected by sequencing depth. Naive subsets generally had larger estimated clonotype richness than memory subsets. Because the study included only a small number of donors, the genetic and exposure-history diversity represented was limited. Sampling was restricted to blood, and TCR repertoires in tissues likely differ from the TCR repertoires found in blood. Rarefaction of sorted-subset datasets indicated incomplete sequencing despite the large sequencing depth. Sharing across a few donors was observed for about 4.8% of naive CD4, less than 4% of naive CD8, 2.3% of memory CD4, and over 0.3% of memory CD8 clonotypes. Compared with non-shared clonotypes, clonotypes shared by all four sorted-subset donors had higher generation probabilities.

Using the deep immunoSEQ assay, multiplex PCR amplified TCR CDR3 regions from genomic DNA. For each cell subset, the extracted genomic DNA was distributed evenly across all wells of several immunoSEQ 96-well plates, and each plate served as one replicate. For sorted subsets, each replicate PCR was loaded with about 200 ng genomic DNA, equivalent to 30,000 or so T cell genomes. Purified libraries were measured with a Qubit 3.0 fluorometer, size-checked on a Bioanalyzer 2100, and measured again with the KAPA Library Quantification kit. Each immunoSEQ 96-well plate was sequenced on its own single-read 150-cycle Illumina NextSeq 550 flow cell. Per the original workflow: The immunoSEQ output contained only junctional sequences without quality scores, so filtering could not match that applied to full-length reads. Sequences were annotated with PyIR, a Python wrapper for IgBLAST v1.9, and V/J genes and CDR3 were assigned using IMGT germline references. Any read was removed if the V/J assignment was weak (E-value above 1e-6), the CDR3 was missing, or the read contained stop codons, out-of-frame junctions, or ambiguous translated residues. V3J clonotypes were defined as sequences sharing the same inferred V gene, J gene, and CDR3 amino acid sequence. Percentage overlap between repertoires was computed as shared unique clonotypes divided by the size of the smaller repertoire. Three approaches were used to assess repertoire richness: RTK rarefaction, the Chao1 estimator, and Recon v2.1 estimates of unobserved clonotypes. Generation probabilities for all TCRbeta clonotypes obtained by the gDNA method from several donors were computed using OLGA. TCRdb stores this immuneACCESS table with in-frame sequences only. Part of the clones is absent; in the studies checked, under half of the shortfall reflects unresolved V genes, and no reason is known for the rest. V, J and clone size derive from that table, while D and trimming were established from the DNA sequence. This sample holds about 700,000 clones; 92% were observed only once. The top ten clones comprise 24% of the sample.

Its CDR3 holds 15 amino acids, cysteine through phenylalanine. Kept here is only the CDR3 DNA, which spans 45 bases and is read in frame from base 1. V has 2 bases trimmed and J has 4 bases trimmed; junction bases matching no gene number 4. CDR1 and CDR2, looked up from the germline V gene, are SGHTA and FQGTGA. Notes on this clone: No cognate antigen has been identified for it. No base quality information exists; no much larger clone differs at one position.

CD8 naive samples were obtained by positive selection for CCR7 among CD45RO-negative cells, yielding a CD45RA+CCR7+ population from which TemRA cells were excluded. Donors were healthy HIV-negative adults with no recently reported acute infections or vaccinations. Every donor was a Caucasian adult living in Nashville, Tennessee, USA. After blood collection by leukapheresis, PBMCs were isolated using Ficoll-Histopaque density gradient centrifugation and then cryopreserved in the vapor phase of liquid nitrogen. Analytical flow cytometry was used to check the purity and quantity of every magnetically sorted T cell population. Genomic DNA was isolated from each sorted fraction and quantified by UV absorbance on a Nanodrop 2000c.

Source material: naive CD8+ T cells sorted from blood. The cell subset or site label of this sample denotes: CD45RA+CCR7+. The sequence is built from TRBV7-3 and TRBJ2-3, with TRBD2 identical over 9 junction bases. The clonotype was recovered from a man younger than 45 in good health. At the DNA level, the sequence is TGTGCCAGCAGCTTAGGGACTAGCATAGCAGATACGCAGTATTTT. This yields the protein CASSLGTSIADTQYF.